These T cell receptor beta chains were read from a single sample in a study of blood T cell repertoires in COVID-19. Clones were read by immunoSEQ multiplex PCR, and TCRdb kept only the in-frame ones, dropping some. Among some 340,000 clones, around four fifths were seen once, and the ten largest hold approximately 3.1%. Sequenced: peripheral blood. These receptors were obtained from a young man with active or convalescent COVID-19. The CDR3 runs from the conserved cysteine through the conserved F or W.

TRBV29-1	TRBJ1-4	CSVERGTNEKLFF
TRBV28	TRBJ2-2	CASRRTSGRGGSTGELFF
TRBV27	TRBJ1-5	CASSSDRGMEPQHF
TRBV2	TRBJ2-1	CASSSDRENNEQFF
TRBV7-2	TRBJ2-1	CASSLGSGGSYNEQFF
TRBV7-9	TRBJ1-1	CASSPQQGADTEAFF
TRBV2	TRBJ1-2	CASTAALGDYGYTF
TRBV5-6	TRBJ1-2	CASSVLRGIHYGYTF
TRBV6-5	TRBJ2-5	CASSRGLAGSETQYF
TRBV6-1	TRBJ1-1	CASSEASHSEAFF
TRBV5-1	TRBJ2-2	CASSPSGNTGELFF
TRBV4-3	TRBJ2-1	CASSHPGGGINNEQFF
TRBV28	TRBJ1-5	CATGGASNQPQHF
TRBV12-3/TRBV12-4	TRBJ1-4	CASSTGWEKLFF
TRBV7-9	TRBJ2-7	CASSPNPTSADSYEQYF
TRBV18	TRBJ1-1	CASFSKGGDTEAFF
TRBV18	TRBJ1-2	CASSDNRGLGDGYTF
TRBV11-3	TRBJ2-7	CASSSPRDSLSYEQYF
TRBV19	TRBJ1-2	CASSSTGVDRGYTF
TRBV19	TRBJ1-2	CASSIDPGTGYESGYTF
TRBV5-1	TRBJ2-3	CASSLVDLTDTQYF
TRBV9	TRBJ2-2	CASSSEWRNTGELFF
TRBV27	TRBJ1-4	CASSFAGSPTNEKLFF
TRBV19	TRBJ2-1	CASSIAEGSYNEQFF
TRBV12-3/TRBV12-4	TRBJ1-2	CASSLQGIYGYTF
TRBV28	TRBJ2-7	CASSFPLDRPWEQYF
TRBV30	TRBJ2-1	CAWSRLAGYEQFF
TRBV5-1	TRBJ1-3	CASSLESGYGNTIYF
TRBV19	TRBJ2-7	CASSTSAGGVYEQYF
TRBV5-4	TRBJ2-1	CASSLIAAYNEQFF
TRBV5-1	TRBJ1-2	CASSLGSDGYTF
TRBV5-6	TRBJ1-1	CASSPPRKATEAFF
TRBV4-1	TRBJ2-5	CASSNRDRGLQETQYF
TRBV6-6	TRBJ1-2	CASSYEAIPNYGYTF
TRBV4-2	TRBJ2-2	CASSQAHRVTGELFF
TRBV3-1/TRBV3-2	TRBJ1-4	CASSPPGGAVNEKLFF
TRBV6-1	TRBJ2-3	CASSELVAGRSQYF